This section outlines one T cell receptor (beta chain) sequence together with its context. Its antigen is not identified. This entry comes from a study of blood T cells in healthy people across ages. As for the study in general: Template switching picked up about one barcoded beta molecule for each two T cells. Findings and caveats of the study: With unsorted PBMCs, a conclusive comparison of naive versus antigen-experienced cells was not possible.

It was with a sample-barcoded 5' primer and a J-beta primer mix that a second PCR of about 6 to 11 cycles was run. Each sample provided no less than 2.5 million CDR3-containing paired-end reads. TCRdb ran MiXCR on the 5' RACE reads and lists one entry per CDR3 protein. The table lists about 1.8 million distinct CDR3 sequences, 40% to 55% of them singletons. Germline V gives CDR1 LNHDA, CDR2 SQIVND (reference sequence). There are 15 residues in the CDR3. The source is a woman in her 40s in good health. Sequencing input: blood. The V gene is TRBV19, the J gene TRBJ2-7; either TRBD1 or TRBD2 may supply D (5 bases each). The tail of the sequence fits TRBJ2-5 better, so the J call may be wrong. The CDR3 DNA sequence: TGTGCCAGTAACTCGCCAGGGACCCGTGGGGAGACCCAGTACTTC. The encoded protein is CASNSPGTRGETQYF.